This T cell receptor beta chain was sequenced for a study of technical replicates of blood from a few donors. In its sample, this clone was seen once. The method was immunoSEQ multiplex PCR; TCRdb's version includes in-frame clones alone and lacks a portion of them. The repertoire has some 77,000 clones, about nine tenths of them found once; the top ten carry 0.39%. CDR3 length: 15 amino acids. Trimming removed 3 bases from V and 5 bases from J; junction bases left unmatched: 6. Germline V gene data show CDR1 as ENHRY and CDR2 as SYGVKD. The chain couples TRBV10-3 to TRBJ2-3; 9 nucleotides agree with TRBD2. The sample consisted of T cells isolated from PBMCs. This TCR was recovered from a human donor in good health. CDR3 DNA sequence: TGTGCCATCAGTGATACGGGACTAGCAGAAGATACGCAGTATTTT. It translates to CAISDTGLAEDTQYF.